The 3 T cell receptor beta chains given below trace back to one sample, sequenced in a study of glioma-infiltrating T cells. Using RNA template, CDR3s of TCR alpha and beta were amplified with iRepertoire arm-PCR. Each CDR3 protein gets one entry after TCRdb re-called the multiplex PCR reads with MiXCR. The data contain around 390,000 distinct CDR3 sequences, about 40% of them singletons. The sample consisted of glioma tissue, nonneoplastic brain tissue, or PBMCs (not recorded which). The receptors were sampled from a human donor with low-grade glioma or glioblastoma, undergoing nonglioma brain surgery, or in good health (not recorded which).

The rearrangement links TRBV9 to TRBJ1-2; no reliable D call. The CDR3 extends over 14 amino acids. The germline V gene has CDR1 SGDLS and CDR2 YYNGEE. Trimming removed 4 bases from V and 3 bases from J, with 13 bases in between. The CDR3, as DNA: TGTGCCAGCAGCCCGGGCCGGCCGGACTATGGCTACACCTTC. Residues: CASSPGRPDYGYTF.

Note on this clonotype: Just one base apart from a much larger clone, this may be a read error. The chain is built from TRBV12-3 or TRBV12-4 and TRBJ2-7; TRBD1 matches at 7 bases. The CDR3 is 14 amino acids. With V trimmed by 1 base and J by 0 bases, 0 bases remained unmatched. CDR3 sequence: CASSLEGASYEQYF. The CDR3 coding sequence is TGTGCCAGCAGTTTAGAGGGGGCCTCCTACGAGCAGTACTTC.

This clonotype was seen a few times. This chain connects TRBV7-9 to TRBJ1-1; no clear D. Looked up from germline, CDR1 is SEHNR and CDR2 is FQNEAQ (reference sequence). The CDR3 is made up of 15 amino acids. V lost 5 bases to trimming and J lost 1 base, with 14 bases between them. CDR3 sequence (DNA): TGTGCCAGCAGCCCTCTACGAAGGACGAACACTGAAGCTTTCTTT. Its protein product is CASSPLRRTNTEAFF.